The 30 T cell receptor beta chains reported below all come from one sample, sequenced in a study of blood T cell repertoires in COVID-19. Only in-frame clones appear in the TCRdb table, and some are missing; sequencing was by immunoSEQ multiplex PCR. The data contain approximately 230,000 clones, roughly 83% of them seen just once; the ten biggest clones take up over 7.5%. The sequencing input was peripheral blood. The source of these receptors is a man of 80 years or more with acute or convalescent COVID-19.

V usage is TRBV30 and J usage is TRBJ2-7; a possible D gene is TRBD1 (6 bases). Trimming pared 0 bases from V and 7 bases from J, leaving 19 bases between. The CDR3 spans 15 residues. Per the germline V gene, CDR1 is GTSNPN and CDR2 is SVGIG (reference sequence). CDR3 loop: CAWSVSLRGHGEQYF. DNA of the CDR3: TGTGCCTGGAGTGTAAGCCTCAGGGGTCATGGGGAGCAGTACTTC. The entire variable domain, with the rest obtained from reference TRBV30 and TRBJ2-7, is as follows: SQTIHQWPATLVQPVGSPLSLECTVEGTSNPNLYWYRQAAGRGLQLLFYSVGIGQISSEVPQNLSASRPQDRQFILSSKKLLLSDSGFYLCAWSVSLRGHGEQYFGPGTRLTVT.

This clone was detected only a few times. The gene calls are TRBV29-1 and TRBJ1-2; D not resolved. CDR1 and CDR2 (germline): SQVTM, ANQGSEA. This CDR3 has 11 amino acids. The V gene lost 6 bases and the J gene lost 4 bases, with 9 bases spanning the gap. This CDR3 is CSVHRGYGYTF. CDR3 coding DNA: TGCAGCGTCCACCGGGGCTATGGCTACACCTTC.

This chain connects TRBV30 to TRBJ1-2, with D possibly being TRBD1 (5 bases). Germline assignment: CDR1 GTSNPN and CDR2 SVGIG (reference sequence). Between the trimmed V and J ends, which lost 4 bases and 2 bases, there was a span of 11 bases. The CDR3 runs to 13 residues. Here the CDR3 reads CAWIPDINYGYTF. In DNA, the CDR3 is TGTGCCTGGATACCGGACATCAACTATGGCTACACCTTC.

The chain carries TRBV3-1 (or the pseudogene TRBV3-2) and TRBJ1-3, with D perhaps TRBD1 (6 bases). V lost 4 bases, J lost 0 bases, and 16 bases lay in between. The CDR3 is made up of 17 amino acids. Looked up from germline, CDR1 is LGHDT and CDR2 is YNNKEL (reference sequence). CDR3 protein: CASSPTGTLLSGNTIYF. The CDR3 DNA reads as TGTGCCAGCAGCCCGACAGGAACTCTCCTCTCTGGAAACACCATATATTTT.

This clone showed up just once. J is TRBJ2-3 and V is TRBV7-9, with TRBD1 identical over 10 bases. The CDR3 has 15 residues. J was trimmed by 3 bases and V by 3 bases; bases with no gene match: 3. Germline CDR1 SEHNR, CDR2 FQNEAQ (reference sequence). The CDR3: CASSLWTGGTDTQYF. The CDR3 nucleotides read TGTGCCAGCAGCTTGTGGACAGGGGGGACAGATACGCAGTATTTT.

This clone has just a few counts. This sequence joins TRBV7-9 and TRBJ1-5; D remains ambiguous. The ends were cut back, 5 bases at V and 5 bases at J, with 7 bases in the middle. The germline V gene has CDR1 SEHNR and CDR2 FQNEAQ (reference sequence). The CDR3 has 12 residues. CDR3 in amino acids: CASSPGDQPQHF. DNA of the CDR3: TGTGCCAGCAGCCCCGGGGATCAGCCCCAGCATTTT.

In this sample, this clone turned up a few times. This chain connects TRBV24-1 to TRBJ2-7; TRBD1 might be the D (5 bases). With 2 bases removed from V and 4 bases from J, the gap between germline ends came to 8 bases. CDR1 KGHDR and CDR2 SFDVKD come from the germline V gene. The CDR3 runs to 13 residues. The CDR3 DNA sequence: TGTGCCACCAGTGATTCAGGGTTTTACGAGCAGTACTTC. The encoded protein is CATSDSGFYEQYF.

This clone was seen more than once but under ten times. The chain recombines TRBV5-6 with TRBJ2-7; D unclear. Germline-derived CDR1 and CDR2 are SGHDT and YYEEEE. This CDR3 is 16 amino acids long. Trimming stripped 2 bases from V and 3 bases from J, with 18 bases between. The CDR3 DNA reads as TGTGCCAGCAGCTTACGTATCACATCGACAATCTACGAGCAGTACTTC. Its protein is CASSLRITSTIYEQYF.

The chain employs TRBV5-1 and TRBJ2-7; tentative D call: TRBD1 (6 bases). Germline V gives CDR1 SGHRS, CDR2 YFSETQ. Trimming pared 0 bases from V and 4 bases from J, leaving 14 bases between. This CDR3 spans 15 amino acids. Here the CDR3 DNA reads TGCGCCAGCAGCTTGGTTTGGACAGAGACTTACGAGCAGTACTTC. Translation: CASSLVWTETYEQYF. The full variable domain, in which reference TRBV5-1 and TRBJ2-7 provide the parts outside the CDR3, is KAGVTQTPRYLIKTRGQQVTLSCSPISGHRSVSWYQQTPGQGLQFLFEYFSETQRNKGNFPGRFSGRQFSNSRSEMNVSTLELGDSALYLCASSLVWTETYEQYFGPGTRLTVT.

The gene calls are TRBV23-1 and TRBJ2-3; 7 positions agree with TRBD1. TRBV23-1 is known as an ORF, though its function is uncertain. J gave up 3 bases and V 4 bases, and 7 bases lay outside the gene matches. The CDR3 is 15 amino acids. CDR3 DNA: TGCGCCAGCAGTCGACGACAGGGCACGACAGATACGCAGTATTTT. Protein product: CASSRRQGTTDTQYF.

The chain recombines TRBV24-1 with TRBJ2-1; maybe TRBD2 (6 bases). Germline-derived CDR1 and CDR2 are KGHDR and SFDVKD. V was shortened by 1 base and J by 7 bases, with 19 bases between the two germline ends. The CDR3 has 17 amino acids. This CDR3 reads CATSDFTGGRLGNEQFF. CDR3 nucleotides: TGTGCCACCAGTGATTTCACAGGTGGGAGGTTAGGGAATGAGCAGTTCTTC.

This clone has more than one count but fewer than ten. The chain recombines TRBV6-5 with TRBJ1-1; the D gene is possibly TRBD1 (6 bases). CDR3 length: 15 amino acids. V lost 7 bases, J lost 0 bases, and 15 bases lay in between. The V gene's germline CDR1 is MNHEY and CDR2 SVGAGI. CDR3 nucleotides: TGTGCCAGCAATGTGGGAGGGGGGGTGAACACTGAAGCTTTCTTT. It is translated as CASNVGGGVNTEAFF.

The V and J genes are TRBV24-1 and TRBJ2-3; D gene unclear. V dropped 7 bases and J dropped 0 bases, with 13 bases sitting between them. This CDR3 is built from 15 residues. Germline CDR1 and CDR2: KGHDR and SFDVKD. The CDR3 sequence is CATSQLTDSTDTQYF. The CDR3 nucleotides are TGTGCCACCAGCCAACTTACCGATAGCACAGATACGCAGTATTTT.

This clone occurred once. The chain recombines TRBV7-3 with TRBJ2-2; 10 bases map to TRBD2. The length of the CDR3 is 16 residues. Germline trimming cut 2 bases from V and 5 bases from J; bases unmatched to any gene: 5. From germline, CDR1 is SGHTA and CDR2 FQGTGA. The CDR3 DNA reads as TGTGCCAGCAGCTTACGAAGCGGGAGGGCGACCGGGGAGCTGTTTTTT. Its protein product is CASSLRSGRATGELFF.

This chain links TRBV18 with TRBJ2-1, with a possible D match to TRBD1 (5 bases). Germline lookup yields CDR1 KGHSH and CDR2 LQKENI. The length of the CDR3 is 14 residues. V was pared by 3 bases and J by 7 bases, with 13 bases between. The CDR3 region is CASSPMQGKNEQFF. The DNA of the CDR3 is TGTGCCAGCTCACCGATGCAGGGAAAGAATGAGCAGTTCTTC.

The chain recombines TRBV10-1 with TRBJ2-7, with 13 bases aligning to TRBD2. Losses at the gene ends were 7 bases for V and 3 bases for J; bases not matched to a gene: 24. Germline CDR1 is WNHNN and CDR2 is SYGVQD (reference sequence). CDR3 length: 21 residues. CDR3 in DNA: TGCGCCAGCACCCCGCCGAGGGGAACGGGACTAGCGGGACTCCCTGACTACGAGCAGTACTTC. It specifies CASTPPRGTGLAGLPDYEQYF.

The CDR3 sequence: CASSPGQGAQFYGYTF. The CDR3 coding sequence is TGTGCCAGCTCACCGGGGCAGGGGGCCCAATTCTATGGCTACACCTTC. The V gene is TRBV18, the J gene TRBJ1-2, with 8 bases identical to TRBD1. V lost 3 bases to trimming and J lost 4 bases; unmatched junction nucleotides: 10. CDR1 and CDR2 from the germline V gene are KGHSH and LQKENI. This CDR3 has 16 residues.

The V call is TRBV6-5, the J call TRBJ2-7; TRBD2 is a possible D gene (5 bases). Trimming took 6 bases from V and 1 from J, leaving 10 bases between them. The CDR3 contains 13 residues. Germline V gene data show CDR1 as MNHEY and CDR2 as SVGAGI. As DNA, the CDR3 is TGTGCCAGCAGGGAGGCGGGTTCCTACGAGCAGTACTTC. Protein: CASREAGSYEQYF.

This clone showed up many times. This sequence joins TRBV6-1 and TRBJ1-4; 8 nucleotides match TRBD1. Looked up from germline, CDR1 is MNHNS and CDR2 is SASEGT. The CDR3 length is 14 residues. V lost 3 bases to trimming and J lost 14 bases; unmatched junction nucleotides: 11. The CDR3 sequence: CASSDNLAGGWLFF. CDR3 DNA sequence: TGTGCCAGCAGTGATAATCTGGCAGGGGGCTGGCTGTTTTTT.

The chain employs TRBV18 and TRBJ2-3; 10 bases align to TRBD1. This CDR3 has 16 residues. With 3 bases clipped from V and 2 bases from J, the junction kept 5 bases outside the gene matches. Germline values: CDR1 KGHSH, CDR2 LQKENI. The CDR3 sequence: CASSPGQGTTTDTQYF. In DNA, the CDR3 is TGTGCCAGCTCACCGGGACAGGGGACCACCACAGATACGCAGTATTTT.

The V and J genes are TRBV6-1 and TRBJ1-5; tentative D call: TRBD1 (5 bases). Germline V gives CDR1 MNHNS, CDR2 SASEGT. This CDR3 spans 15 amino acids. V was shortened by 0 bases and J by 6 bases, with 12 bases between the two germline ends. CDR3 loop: CASSEAGGRSQPQHF. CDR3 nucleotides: TGTGCCAGCAGTGAAGCCGGGGGACGAAGTCAGCCCCAGCATTTT.

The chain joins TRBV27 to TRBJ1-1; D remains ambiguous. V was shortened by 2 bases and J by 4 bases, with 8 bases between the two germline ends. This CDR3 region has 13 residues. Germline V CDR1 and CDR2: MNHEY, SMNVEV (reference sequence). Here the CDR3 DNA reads TGTGCCAGCAGTTTAGGGAGGGCCACTGAAGCTTTCTTT. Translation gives CASSLGRATEAFF.

The CDR3 protein is CAISGGVNQPQHF. CDR3 nucleotide sequence: TGTGCCATCAGTGGAGGAGTCAATCAGCCCCAGCATTTT. The genes are TRBV10-3 and TRBJ1-5; the D is unclear. Looked up from germline, CDR1 is ENHRY and CDR2 is SYGVKD. The CDR3 covers 13 residues. V gave up 4 bases and J gave up 3 bases, with 7 bases separating them.

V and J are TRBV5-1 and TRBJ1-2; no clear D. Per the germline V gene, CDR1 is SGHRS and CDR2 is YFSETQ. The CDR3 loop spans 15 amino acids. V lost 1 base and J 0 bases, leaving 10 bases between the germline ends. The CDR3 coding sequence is TGCGCCAGCAGCTTGAGCGGGGTCCCTAACTATGGCTACACCTTC. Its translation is CASSLSGVPNYGYTF. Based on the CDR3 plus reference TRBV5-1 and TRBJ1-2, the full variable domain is KAGVTQTPRYLIKTRGQQVTLSCSPISGHRSVSWYQQTPGQGLQFLFEYFSETQRNKGNFPGRFSGRQFSNSRSEMNVSTLELGDSALYLCASSLSGVPNYGYTFGSGTRLTVV.

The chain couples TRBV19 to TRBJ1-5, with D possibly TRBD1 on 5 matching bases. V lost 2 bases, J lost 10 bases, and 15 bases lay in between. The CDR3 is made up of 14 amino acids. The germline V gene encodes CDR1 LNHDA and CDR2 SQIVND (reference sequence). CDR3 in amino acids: CASSIMTAFPPQHF. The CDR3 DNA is TGTGCCAGTAGTATAATGACAGCTTTCCCACCCCAGCATTTT.

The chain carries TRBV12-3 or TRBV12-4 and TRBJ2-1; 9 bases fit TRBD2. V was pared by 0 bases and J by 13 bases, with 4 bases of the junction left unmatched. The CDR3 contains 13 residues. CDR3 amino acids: CASSLARGGRQFF. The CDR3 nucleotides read TGTGCCAGCAGTTTAGCGCGGGGGGGTAGACAGTTCTTC.

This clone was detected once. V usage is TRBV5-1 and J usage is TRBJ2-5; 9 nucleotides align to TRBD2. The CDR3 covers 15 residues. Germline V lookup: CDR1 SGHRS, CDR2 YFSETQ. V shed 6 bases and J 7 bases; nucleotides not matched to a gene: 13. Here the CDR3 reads CASTIAGADDGTQYF. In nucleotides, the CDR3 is TGCGCCAGCACCATAGCGGGAGCTGATGATGGGACCCAGTACTTC.

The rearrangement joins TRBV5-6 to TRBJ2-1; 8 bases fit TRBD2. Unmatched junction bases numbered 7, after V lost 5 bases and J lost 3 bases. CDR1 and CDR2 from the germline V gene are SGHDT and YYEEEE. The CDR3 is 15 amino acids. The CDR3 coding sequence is TGTGCCAGCAGTTTGATAAGCGGGAGCTACAATGAGCAGTTCTTC. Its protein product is CASSLISGSYNEQFF.

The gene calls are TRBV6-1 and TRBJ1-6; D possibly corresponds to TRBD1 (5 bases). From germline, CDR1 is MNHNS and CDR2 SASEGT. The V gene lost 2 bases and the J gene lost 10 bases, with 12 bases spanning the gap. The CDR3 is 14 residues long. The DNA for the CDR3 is TGTGCCAGCAGTGAACAAGGGGTAGGCTCACCCCTCCACTTT. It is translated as CASSEQGVGSPLHF.

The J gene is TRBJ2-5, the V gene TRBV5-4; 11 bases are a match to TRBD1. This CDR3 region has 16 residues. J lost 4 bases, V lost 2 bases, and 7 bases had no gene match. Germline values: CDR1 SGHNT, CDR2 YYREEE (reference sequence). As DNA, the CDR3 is TGTGCCAGCAGCTTATCGGACAGGGGGCGAGGAGAGACCCAGTACTTC. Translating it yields CASSLSDRGRGETQYF. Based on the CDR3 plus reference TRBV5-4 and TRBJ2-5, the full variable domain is ETGVTQSPTHLIKTRGQQVTLRCSSQSGHNTVSWYQQALGQGPQFIFQYYREEENGRGNFPPRFSGLQFPNYSSELNVNALELDDSALYLCASSLSDRGRGETQYFGPGTRLLVL.